These 18 T cell receptor beta chains were all obtained from the same sample, sequenced in a study of CD8 T cells in Susac syndrome. With random hexamers, reverse transcription was performed on 0.5 to 1 ug of RNA. TCRdb called the immunoSEQ multiplex PCR reads again in MiXCR, with one record for every CDR3 protein. Of 95,000 or so distinct CDR3 sequences in the sample, about 93% were seen once. Sequenced sample: CD8+ T cells from PBMCs. These receptor sequences come from a human donor in good health.

J is TRBJ2-6 and V is TRBV9; the D gene is possibly TRBD1 (6 bases). Trimming pared 2 bases from V and 1 base from J, leaving 13 bases between. This CDR3 contains 17 residues. The germline V gene has CDR1 SGDLS and CDR2 YYNGEE. The CDR3 bases are TGTGCCAGCAGCGTGAACAACAGGGTATCTGGGGCCAACGTCCTGACTTTC. This gives the protein CASSVNNRVSGANVLTF. Full variable domain (remainder filled in from reference TRBV9 and TRBJ2-6): DSGVTQTPKHLITATGQRVTLRCSPRSGDLSVYWYQQSLDQGLQFLIQYYNGEERAKGNILERFSAQQFPDLHSELNLSSLELGDSALYFCASSVNNRVSGANVLTFGAGSRLTVL.

CDR3 protein: CASKGGTAFNQPQHF. DNA for the CDR3: TGTGCCAGCAAGGGTGGGACAGCCTTCAATCAGCCCCAGCATTTT. V and J are TRBV6-6 and TRBJ1-5, with 7 bases identical to TRBD1. Germline V CDR1 and CDR2: MNHNY, SVGAGI (reference sequence). The CDR3 is 15 residues long. Trimming removed 7 bases from V and 3 bases from J; junction bases left unmatched: 9.

The chain's CDR3 is CASSPDRSTDTQYF. In DNA, the CDR3 is TGTGCCAGCAGCCCGGACAGGAGCACAGATACGCAGTATTTT. The chain combines TRBV9 with TRBJ2-3; 7 nucleotides match TRBD1. V gave up 4 bases and J gave up 0 bases; unmatched junction bases: 2. The germline gives CDR1 SGDLS, CDR2 YYNGEE. This CDR3 has 14 amino acids.

V and J are TRBV29-1 and TRBJ2-7, with 9 bases fitting TRBD1. The germline V gene has CDR1 SQVTM and CDR2 ANQGSEA. The V gene end was trimmed by 6 bases and the J gene end by 4 bases; junction bases not matched to a gene: 7. The CDR3 has 13 amino acids. CDR3 sequence (DNA): TGCAGCGTCCCGGGACAGGGAGGTTACGAGCAGTACTTC. Its protein is CSVPGQGGYEQYF.

This chain links TRBV6-6 with TRBJ1-6; weak D call: TRBD1 (6 bases). The germline V gene has CDR1 MNHNY and CDR2 SVGAGI (reference sequence). Between the trimmed V and J ends, which lost 0 bases and 10 bases, there was a span of 13 bases. CDR3 length: 15 residues. The CDR3 nucleotides read TGTGCCAGCAGTTACTCGGGAGGGGGGGAATCACCCCTCCACTTT. Amino acids: CASSYSGGGESPLHF.

V usage is TRBV2 and J usage is TRBJ2-1; D not certain. Germline V gives CDR1 SNHLY, CDR2 FYNNEI. The CDR3 runs to 13 residues. Trimming left V 0 bases short and J 10 bases short, with 10 bases between. CDR3 nucleotide sequence: TGTGCCAGCAGTGAAGCGCGTGTTGGCGAGCAGTTCTTC. Its protein product is CASSEARVGEQFF.

The rearrangement uses TRBV29-1 and TRBJ2-7, with a tentative D call TRBD2 (7 bases). Trimming stripped 6 bases from V and 5 bases from J, with 17 bases between. The CDR3 totals 13 residues. In germline, CDR1 is SQVTM, CDR2 ANQGSEA. The CDR3 reads CSVLIRGDNEQYF. The CDR3 DNA reads as TGCAGCGTGCTAATTCGGGGGGACAACGAGCAGTACTTC.

J is TRBJ1-1 and V is TRBV7-3; D ambiguous. V lost 5 bases and J 9 bases, leaving 13 bases between the germline ends. Germline CDR1 and CDR2: SGHTA and FQGTGA. CDR3 size: 12 residues. For the CDR3, the DNA is TGTGCCAGCAGCCTCGGTGGCGGTAAAGCTTTCTTT. Translated: CASSLGGGKAFF.

Details on this clonotype: An end of the junction does not agree with germline; a read error may underlie this. This rearrangement joins TRBV10-1 to TRBJ2-7; possibly TRBD1 or TRBD2 for D (5 bases each). The CDR3 runs 8 residues. Germline CDR1 and CDR2: WNHNN and SYGVQD (reference sequence). The CDR3 is CASTGDDF. The CDR3 DNA reads as TGCGCCAGCACTGGGGACGACTTC.

The chain has TRBV29-1 and TRBJ1-1, with D unresolved. V lost 4 bases to trimming and J lost 6 bases, with 12 bases between them. CDR3 length: 12 residues. Germline V CDR1 and CDR2: SQVTM, ANQGSEA. The CDR3: CSVVRLSAEAFF. As DNA, the CDR3 is TGCAGCGTTGTACGACTGAGCGCTGAAGCTTTCTTT. Full variable domain (rest looked up from reference TRBV29-1 and TRBJ1-1): SAVISQKPSRDICQRGTSLTIQCQVDSQVTMMFWYRQQPGQSLTLIATANQGSEATYESGFVIDKFPISRPNLTFSTLTVSNMSPEDSSIYLCSVVRLSAEAFFGQGTRLTVV.

This clonotype occurred once. This CDR3 is CSTTLNTEAFF. The DNA for the CDR3 is TGCAGTACCACTTTGAACACTGAAGCTTTCTTT. V and J are TRBV20-1 and TRBJ1-1; no firm D call. Germline loops: CDR1 DFQATT, CDR2 SNEGSKA (reference sequence). This CDR3 contains 11 residues. The V gene lost 8 bases and the J gene lost 0 bases, with 7 bases spanning the gap.

As for this clonotype: A junction boundary mismatches the germline segment, possibly from a read error. This chain links TRBV12-3 or TRBV12-4 with TRBJ2-5, with D possibly TRBD1 on 6 matching bases. The CDR3 is 13 residues long. The CDR3 here is CASPGATQESQYF. The DNA of the CDR3 is TGTGCCTCCCCAGGGGCCACCCAAGAGAGCCAGTACTTC.

This clonotype came up once. This rearrangement joins TRBV9 to TRBJ1-4; D may be TRBD1 (5 bases). With 0 bases removed from V and 8 bases from J, the gap between germline ends came to 11 bases. CDR1 is SGDLS, CDR2 YYNGEE, per germline. The CDR3 length is 14 residues. The chain's CDR3 is CASSVGSGGEKLFF. DNA of the CDR3: TGTGCCAGCAGCGTAGGGTCCGGGGGAGAAAAACTGTTTTTT. Together with reference TRBV9 and TRBJ1-4, the CDR3 gives the full variable domain: DSGVTQTPKHLITATGQRVTLRCSPRSGDLSVYWYQQSLDQGLQFLIQYYNGEERAKGNILERFSAQQFPDLHSELNLSSLELGDSALYFCASSVGSGGEKLFFGSGTQLSVL.

The V call is TRBV7-2, the J call TRBJ1-1, with a tentative D call TRBD1 (5 bases). The germline gives CDR1 SGHTA, CDR2 FQGNSA. CDR3 length: 14 residues. The V and J ends lost 2 bases and 6 bases respectively, with 13 bases between them. In DNA, the CDR3 is TGTGCCAGCAGCTTAAAGGATACGGGGGCTGAAGCTTTCTTT. Amino acids: CASSLKDTGAEAFF.

The chain has TRBV2 and TRBJ1-2; no clear D. This CDR3 is built from 13 residues. The V and J ends lost 7 bases and 4 bases respectively, with 13 bases between them. Looked up from germline, CDR1 is SNHLY and CDR2 is FYNNEI. CDR3 residues: CASMRDPSYGYTF. DNA for the CDR3: TGTGCCAGCATGAGAGACCCGAGCTATGGCTACACCTTC.

The chain uses TRBV6-6 and TRBJ1-5; TRBD1 matches at 8 bases. Germline V gene sequence: CDR1 MNHNY, CDR2 SVGAGI (reference sequence). Unmatched junction bases numbered 9, after V lost 5 bases and J lost 6 bases. This CDR3 has 15 amino acids. The chain's CDR3 is CASSGLTGVVQPQHF. CDR3 bases: TGTGCCAGCAGTGGCCTGACAGGGGTTGTTCAGCCCCAGCATTTT.

The chain is built from TRBV2 and TRBJ1-5, with TRBD1 as a possible D gene (6 bases). The V and J ends lost 8 bases and 0 bases respectively, with 14 bases between them. Germline CDR1 is SNHLY and CDR2 is FYNNEI. The CDR3 covers 15 residues. The CDR3 protein is CASLAGAYSNQPQHF. The CDR3 DNA is TGTGCCAGCTTGGCAGGGGCCTATAGCAATCAGCCCCAGCATTTT.

This chain joins TRBV6-5 and TRBJ2-5, with D possibly matching TRBD2 (5 bases). There are 13 residues in the CDR3. Germline CDR1 reads MNHEY; CDR2 reads SVGAGI. V dropped 6 bases and J dropped 9 bases, with 17 bases sitting between them. In DNA, the CDR3 is TGTGCCAGCAGCCCCGGGATGGCTCGGGCCCAGTACTTC. Residues: CASSPGMARAQYF.